This entry is about one T cell receptor (beta chain). The sample is drawn from a study of T cell changes during pregnancy in multiple sclerosis. Germline values: CDR1 SQVTM, CDR2 ANQGSEA. There are 14 residues in the CDR3. Using immunoSEQ multiplex PCR, the repertoire was profiled, and TCRdb retains in-frame clones only, with some absent. The sample yields 65,000 to 90,000 clones, 91% seen once. Source: peripheral blood, taken in the first trimester of pregnancy. This TCR derives from a female donor with multiple sclerosis, enrolled in a pregnancy study. This chain links TRBV29-1 with TRBJ2-5; 9 bases agree with TRBD1. With the DNA end fitting TRBJ2-7 better, the J assignment may be wrong. Here the CDR3 reads CSLSIGTGSYEQYF. The DNA of the CDR3 is TGCAGCCTCTCAATCGGGACAGGGTCCTACGAGCAGTACTTC.